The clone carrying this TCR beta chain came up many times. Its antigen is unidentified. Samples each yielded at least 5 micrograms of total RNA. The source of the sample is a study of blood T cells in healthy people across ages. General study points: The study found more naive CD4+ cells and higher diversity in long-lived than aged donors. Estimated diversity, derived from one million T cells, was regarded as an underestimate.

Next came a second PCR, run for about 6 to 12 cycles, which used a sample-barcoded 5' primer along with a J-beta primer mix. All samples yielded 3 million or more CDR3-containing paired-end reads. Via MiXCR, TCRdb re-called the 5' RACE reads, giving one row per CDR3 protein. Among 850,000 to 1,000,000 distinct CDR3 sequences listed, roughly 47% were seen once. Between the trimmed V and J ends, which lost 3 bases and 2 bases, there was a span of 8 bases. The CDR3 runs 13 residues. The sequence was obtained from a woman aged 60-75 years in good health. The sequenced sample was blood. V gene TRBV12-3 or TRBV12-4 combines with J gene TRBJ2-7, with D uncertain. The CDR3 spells CASSLLQTYEQYF. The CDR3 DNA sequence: TGTGCCAGCAGTTTGCTACAGACCTACGAGCAGTACTTC.